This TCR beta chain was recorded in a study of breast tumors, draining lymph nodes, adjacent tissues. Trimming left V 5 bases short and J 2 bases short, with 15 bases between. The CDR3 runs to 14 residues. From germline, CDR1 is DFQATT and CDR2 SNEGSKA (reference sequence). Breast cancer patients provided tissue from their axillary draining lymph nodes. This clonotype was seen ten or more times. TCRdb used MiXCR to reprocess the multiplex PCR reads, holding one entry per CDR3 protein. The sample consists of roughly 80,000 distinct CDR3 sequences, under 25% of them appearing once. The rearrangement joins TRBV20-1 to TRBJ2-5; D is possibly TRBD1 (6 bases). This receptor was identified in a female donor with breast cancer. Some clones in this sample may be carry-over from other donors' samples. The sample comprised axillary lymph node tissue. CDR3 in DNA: TGCAGTGCTCTACCCCGGGACAAGCAAGAGACCCAGTACTTC. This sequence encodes CSALPRDKQETQYF.